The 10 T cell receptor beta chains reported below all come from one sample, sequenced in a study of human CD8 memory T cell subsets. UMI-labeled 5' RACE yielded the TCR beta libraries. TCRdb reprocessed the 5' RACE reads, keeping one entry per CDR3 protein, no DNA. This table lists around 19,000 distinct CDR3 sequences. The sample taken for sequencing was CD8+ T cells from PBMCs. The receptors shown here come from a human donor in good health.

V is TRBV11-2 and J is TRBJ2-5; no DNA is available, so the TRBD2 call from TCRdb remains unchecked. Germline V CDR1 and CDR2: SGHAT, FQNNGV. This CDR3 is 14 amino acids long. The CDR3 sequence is CASGVAGVLETQYF.

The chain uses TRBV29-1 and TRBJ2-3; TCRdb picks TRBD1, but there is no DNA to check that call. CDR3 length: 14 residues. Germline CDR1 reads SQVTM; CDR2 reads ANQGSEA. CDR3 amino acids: CSVDFDRSTDTQYF.

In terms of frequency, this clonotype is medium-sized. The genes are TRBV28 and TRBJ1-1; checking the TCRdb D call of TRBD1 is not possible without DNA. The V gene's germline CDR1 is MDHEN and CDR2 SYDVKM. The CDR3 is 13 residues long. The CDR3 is CASSPATVRAGFF.

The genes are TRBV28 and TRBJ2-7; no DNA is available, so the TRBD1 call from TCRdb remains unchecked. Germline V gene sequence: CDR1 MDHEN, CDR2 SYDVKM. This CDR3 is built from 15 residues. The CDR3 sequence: CASSFPGQGASEQYF.

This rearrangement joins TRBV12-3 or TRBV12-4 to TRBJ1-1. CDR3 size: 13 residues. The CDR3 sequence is CASSFASWTEAFF.

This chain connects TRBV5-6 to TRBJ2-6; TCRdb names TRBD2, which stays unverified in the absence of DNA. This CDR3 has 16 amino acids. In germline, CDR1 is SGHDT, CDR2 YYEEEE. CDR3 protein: CASTHSLGSGANVLTF. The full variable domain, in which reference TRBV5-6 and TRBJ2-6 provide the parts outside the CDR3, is DAGVTQSPTHLIKTRGQQVTLRCSPKSGHDTVSWYQQALGQGPQFIFQYYEEEERQRGNFPDRFSGHQFPNYSSELNVNALLLGDSALYLCASTHSLGSGANVLTFGAGSRLTVL.

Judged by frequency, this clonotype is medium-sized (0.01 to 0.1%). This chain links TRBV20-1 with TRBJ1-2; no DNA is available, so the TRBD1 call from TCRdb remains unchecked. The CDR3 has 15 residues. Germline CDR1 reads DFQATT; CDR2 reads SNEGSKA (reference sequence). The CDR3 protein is CSALTPQGFYYGYTF.

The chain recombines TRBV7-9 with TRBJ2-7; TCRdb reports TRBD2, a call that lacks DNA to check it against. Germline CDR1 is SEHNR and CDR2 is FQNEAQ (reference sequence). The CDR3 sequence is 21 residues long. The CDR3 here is CASSLEGVVPGTTNSSYEQYF.

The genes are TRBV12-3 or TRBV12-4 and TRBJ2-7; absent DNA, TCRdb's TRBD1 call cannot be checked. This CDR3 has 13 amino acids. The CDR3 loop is CASRPRGIYEQYF.

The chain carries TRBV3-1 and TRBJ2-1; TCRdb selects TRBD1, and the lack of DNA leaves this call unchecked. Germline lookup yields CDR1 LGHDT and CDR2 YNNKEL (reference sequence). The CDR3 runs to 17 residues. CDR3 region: CASSPFQTDWGIGEQFF.